This passage covers 19 T cell receptor beta chains from one sample sequenced in a study of T cells in Graves' hyperthyroidism and ophthalmopathy. Researchers amplified the TCR beta CDR3 regions from RNA transcripts. The TCR CDR3 first-round RT-PCR relied on the HTBI primer set. Via MiXCR, TCRdb re-called the multiplex PCR reads, giving one row per CDR3 protein. The sample includes about 350,000 distinct CDR3 sequences, nearly 15% of them seen just once. Sequenced input: blood. Every receptor here comes from an older woman with Graves' ophthalmopathy.

This clonotype was seen only a few times. Possible read error: a much larger clone is one base away. The genes are TRBV12-3 or TRBV12-4 and TRBJ2-3; D gene uncertain. This CDR3 comprises 15 residues. The V and J ends lost 1 base and 4 bases respectively, with 12 bases between them. CDR3 in amino acids: CASSLEGYVADTQYF. CDR3 coding DNA: TGTGCCAGCAGTTTAGAGGGCTATGTCGCAGATACGCAGTATTTT.

Ten or more counts support this clonotype. This chain joins TRBV24-1 and TRBJ2-1; 7 bases match TRBD1. V was clipped by 0 bases and J by 9 bases; unmatched bases: 4. This CDR3 is built from 14 residues. Germline assignment: CDR1 KGHDR and CDR2 SFDVKD. The CDR3, as DNA: TGTGCCACCAGTGATTTGGACAGGGACGCTGAGCAGTTCTTC. It yields the protein CATSDLDRDAEQFF.

This sequence joins TRBV3-1 and TRBJ2-7, with TRBD1 identical over 8 bases. Trimming cost V 0 bases and J 3 bases; bases outside gene matches: 7. Per germline, CDR1 LGHDT and CDR2 YNNKEL (reference sequence). The CDR3 is 16 amino acids. CDR3 residues: CASSQDTDRVFYEQYF. CDR3 nucleotides: TGTGCCAGCAGCCAAGACACGGACAGGGTCTTCTACGAGCAGTACTTC.

This clonotype came up many times. The J gene is TRBJ2-1, the V gene TRBV6-1; D is perhaps TRBD2 (6 bases). Per germline, CDR1 MNHNS and CDR2 SASEGT. The V gene lost 8 bases and the J gene lost 5 bases, with 16 bases spanning the gap. This CDR3 region has 14 residues. The CDR3 DNA reads as TGTGCCAGCGGTCGTAGCGGAGTAAACAATGAGCAGTTCTTC. This encodes CASGRSGVNNEQFF.

Only a few counts were recorded for this clonotype. The V and J genes are TRBV12-3 or TRBV12-4 and TRBJ1-5; no clear D gene. This CDR3 spans 13 amino acids. Trimming took 1 base from V and 9 from J, leaving 10 bases between them. The CDR3 sequence: CASSLGSLLPQHF. The CDR3 coding sequence is TGTGCCAGCAGTTTAGGGTCGTTACTGCCCCAGCATTTT.

This clonotype was observed at least ten times. This chain uses TRBV15 with TRBJ2-1; 7 bases are a match to TRBD1. The junction had 9 bases not matched to a gene; V was cut back by 1 base and J by 3 bases. CDR3 length: 17 amino acids. Per the germline V gene, CDR1 is LNHNV and CDR2 is YYDKDF (reference sequence). For the CDR3, the DNA is TGTGCCACCAGCAGAGGGACCGGGACAGCCTTCTACAATGAGCAGTTCTTC. It yields the protein CATSRGTGTAFYNEQFF.

The CDR3 loop is CSARGGVQANQPQHF. DNA for the CDR3: TGCAGTGCTAGAGGGGGGGTACAGGCCAATCAGCCCCAGCATTTT. This chain connects TRBV20-1 to TRBJ1-5; maybe TRBD1 (5 bases). The ends were cut back, 1 base at V and 3 bases at J, with 13 bases in the middle. The CDR3 has 15 amino acids. CDR1 is DFQATT, CDR2 SNEGSKA, per germline (reference sequence).

This sequence joins TRBV29-1 and TRBJ2-1, with 7 positions matching TRBD2. This CDR3 comprises 15 residues. The trim removed 4 bases at V and 9 bases at J, leaving 15 bases unmatched. Germline V gene lookup returns CDR1 SQVTM and CDR2 ANQGSEA. Here the CDR3 DNA reads TGCAGCGTTGGGGGAGGATGGGGGAGGGCCAGTGAGCAGTTCTTC. Amino acids: CSVGGGWGRASEQFF.

This clonotype occurred many times. The chain joins TRBV6-1 to TRBJ2-1, with a weak D call TRBD2 (6 bases). In germline, CDR1 is MNHNS, CDR2 SASEGT. The CDR3 runs to 16 residues. V was clipped by 5 bases and J by 9 bases, with 23 bases between them. The CDR3 loop reads CASSRDSSGLQGEQFF. In nucleotides, the CDR3 is TGTGCCAGCAGTCGGGATAGTAGCGGATTGCAAGGTGAGCAGTTCTTC.

The V and J genes are TRBV7-9 and TRBJ2-7; perhaps TRBD2 as D (6 bases). Trimming took off 0 bases at V and 4 bases at J, with 13 bases between the two ends. The CDR3 runs 15 residues. Per the germline V gene, CDR1 is SEHNR and CDR2 is FQNEAQ (reference sequence). The DNA of the CDR3 is TGTGCCAGCAGCTTAGCTGGTTCTAGCGAGTACGAGCAGTACTTC. Amino acid sequence: CASSLAGSSEYEQYF.

The chain combines TRBV3-1 with TRBJ1-2; D perhaps matches TRBD1 (6 bases). The CDR3 is made up of 16 amino acids. Trimming cost V 2 bases and J 5 bases, with 18 bases left between them. Per the germline V gene, CDR1 is LGHDT and CDR2 is YNNKEL (reference sequence). The CDR3 region is CASSQTTVQGRYGYTF. The CDR3 region has the DNA TGTGCCAGCAGCCAAACAACCGTACAGGGTCGTTATGGCTACACCTTC.

There are many counts of this clonotype. J is TRBJ2-2 and V is TRBV27; 12 nucleotides align to TRBD1. The germline V gene has CDR1 MNHEY and CDR2 SMNVEV (reference sequence). V was clipped by 7 bases and J by 5 bases; unmatched bases: 5. The CDR3 has 15 residues. CDR3 region: CASTRDRGQTGELFF. The DNA of the CDR3 is TGTGCCAGCACCAGGGACAGGGGGCAGACCGGGGAGCTGTTTTTT.

In this sample, this clonotype turned up many times. The genes are TRBV28 and TRBJ2-3, with 14 bases that match TRBD2. Germline values: CDR1 MDHEN, CDR2 SYDVKM. The CDR3 has 16 residues. Trimming took 6 bases from V and 6 from J; bases not matched to a gene: 8. The DNA for the CDR3 is TGTGCCAGCAGCGAACCGGGACTAGCGGGAGCGGATACGCAGTATTTT. Residues: CASSEPGLAGADTQYF.

In regard to this clonotype: Just one base apart from a much larger clone, this may be a read error. The rearrangement uses TRBV24-1 and TRBJ2-7, with TRBD2 as a possible D gene (5 bases). CDR1 and CDR2 from the germline V gene are KGHDR and SFDVKD. This CDR3 region has 13 residues. The DNA for the CDR3 is TGTGTCACCAACAGCGGCCTCTCCTACGAGCAGTACTTC. Translated: CVTNSGLSYEQYF.

This clonotype was counted at least ten times. This chain links TRBV3-1 with TRBJ2-3, with D hard to call. The CDR3 is 19 amino acids. Trimming cost V 0 bases and J 0 bases, with 19 bases left between them. In germline, CDR1 is LGHDT, CDR2 YNNKEL (reference sequence). CDR3 sequence reads: CASSQEDPRWADSTDTQYF. For the CDR3, the DNA is TGTGCCAGCAGCCAAGAAGATCCACGCTGGGCCGATAGCACAGATACGCAGTATTTT.

The sample holds many counts of this clonotype. This chain uses TRBV7-6 with TRBJ2-7, with TRBD2 matching over 14 bases. The junction had 9 bases not matched to a gene; V was cut back by 5 bases and J by 6 bases. The CDR3 covers 16 residues. CDR1 SGHVS and CDR2 FNYEAQ come from the germline V gene. The CDR3 is CASSPRLAGGPGEQYF. The CDR3 nucleotides are TGTGCCAGCAGCCCTAGACTAGCGGGAGGGCCGGGCGAGCAGTACTTC.

This chain joins TRBV19 and TRBJ1-5; the D gene is possibly TRBD1 (5 bases). CDR3 length: 11 amino acids. In germline, CDR1 is LNHDA, CDR2 SQIVND (reference sequence). V dropped 10 bases and J dropped 6 bases, with 10 bases sitting between them. The CDR3: CAKSGGQPQHF. The CDR3 DNA follows: TGTGCCAAATCTGGGGGTCAGCCCCAGCATTTT.

The chain couples TRBV5-1 to TRBJ2-7; 8 bases map to TRBD2. The CDR3 is 15 amino acids. Losses at the gene ends were 0 bases for V and 3 bases for J; bases not matched to a gene: 5. The germline gives CDR1 SGHRS, CDR2 YFSETQ. CDR3 bases: TGCGCCAGCAGCTTGGCTGGTAGCGGGGACTACGAGCAGTACTTC. Its translation: CASSLAGSGDYEQYF.

A few counts support this clonotype. J is TRBJ2-7 and V is TRBV10-1; unclear D gene. Germline V gene lookup returns CDR1 WNHNN and CDR2 SYGVQD (reference sequence). V dropped 6 bases and J dropped 7 bases, with 13 bases sitting between them. The CDR3 is made up of 12 amino acids. CDR3 residues: CASSQTTGEQYF. The CDR3 nucleotides are TGCGCCAGCAGCCAGACAACCGGGGAGCAGTACTTC.